This TCR beta chain originates from a study of OX40 agonist ivuxolimab in advanced cancers. Study-wide context: Of the participants, over 30% had some prior anti-PD-1, anti-PD-L1 or anti-CTLA-4 therapy, which was allowed. Study-wide points: Expanded clones belonging to CD8+ T cells outnumbered, on average, those of CD4+.

In germline, CDR1 is SGHAT, CDR2 FQNNGV. Trimming removed 3 bases from V and 0 bases from J; junction bases left unmatched: 5. This CDR3 contains 16 residues. Comment on this clone: Antigen unknown.

At baseline, cycle 4 day 1, and cycle 7 day 1, blood was sampled. Clones were sequenced by immunoSEQ multiplex PCR, and TCRdb holds only the in-frame ones, with some missing. The repertoire holds under 40,000 clones, with around 84% as singletons. The chain uses TRBV11-2 and TRBJ2-3, with 8 positions matching TRBD2. The origin of this receptor is an adult with an advanced solid tumor such as melanoma, head and neck, liver or kidney cancer. The sample consisted of CD4+ or CD8+ T cells sorted from blood, taken in a trial of the OX40 agonist ivuxolimab. CDR3 amino acids: CASSFRLASSTDTQYF. Here the CDR3 DNA reads TGTGCCAGCAGCTTTAGACTAGCGTCGAGCACAGATACGCAGTATTTT. The full variable domain, its missing parts supplied by reference TRBV11-2 and TRBJ2-3, is EAGVAQSPRYKIIEKRQSVAFWCNPISGHATLYWYQQILGQGPKLLIQFQNNGVVDDSQLPKDRFSAERLKGVDSTLKIQPAKLEDSAVYLCASSFRLASSTDTQYFGPGTRLTVL.